The rows below give T cell receptor beta chains drawn from one sample of a study of cytomegalovirus exposure and HLA in healthy donors. Some clones are missing from TCRdb's copy, which holds only in-frame ones; the method was immunoSEQ multiplex PCR. The table shows around 150,000 clones, with roughly 80% occurring only once. Sequencing was performed on PBMCs. Every receptor here comes from a man aged 18-30 years in good health and CMV-seropositive. CDR3s include the opening cysteine and the closing phenylalanine or tryptophan. D genes are given only for firm matches. Part of the rows lack a size; the others show once, few, many or a class for expanded clones.

size: NA; D: TRBD2; J: TRBJ2-1; V: TRBV27; DNA: TGTGCCAGCAGTTTACGCCTCGGGACTAGCGGGGTCGATGAGCAGTTCTTC; CDR3: CASSLRLGTSGVDEQFF
size: once; D: TRBD1; J: TRBJ2-3; V: TRBV7-9; DNA: TGTGCCATTACATGGGGACAGGGGTCTTCCGATACGCAGTATTTT; CDR3: CAITWGQGSSDTQYF
size: NA; D: TRBD1; J: TRBJ2-3; V: TRBV7-9; DNA: TGTGCCAGCAGCCGTCCGACAGGGGGCGACACAACTAGGGATACGCAGTATTTT; CDR3: CASSRPTGGDTTRDTQYF
size: NA; D: NA; J: TRBJ2-7; V: TRBV9; DNA: TGTGCCAGCAGCGTAACAGGCTCTCCCTACGAGCAGTACTTC; CDR3: CASSVTGSPYEQYF
size: NA; D: NA; J: TRBJ2-5; V: TRBV13; DNA: TGTGCCAGCAGCAGCACCCAAGAGACCCAGTACTTC; CDR3: CASSSTQETQYF
size: NA; D: TRBD2; J: TRBJ2-5; V: TRBV10-3; DNA: TGTGCCATCAGGAGTGGGGGGGAAGAGACCCAGTACTTC; CDR3: CAIRSGGEETQYF
size: NA; D: NA; J: TRBJ1-1; V: TRBV10-3; DNA: TGTGCCATCAGTTTACAGGGCCGGGACACTGAAGCTTTCTTT; CDR3: CAISLQGRDTEAFF
size: few; D: NA; J: TRBJ1-1; V: TRBV9; DNA: TGTGCCAGCAGCGTAGTATCGAACACTGAAGCTTTCTTT; CDR3: CASSVVSNTEAFF
size: NA; D: TRBD1; J: TRBJ2-5; V: TRBV5-5; DNA: TGTGCCAGCAGCTCGATTCCGGGACAGGGGTGGGAGACCCAGTACTTC; CDR3: CASSSIPGQGWETQYF
size: few; D: TRBD2; J: TRBJ2-7; V: TRBV4-1; DNA: TGCGCCAGCAGCCACGGACTAGCGGGGGGCTGGGGCTACGAGCAGTACTTC; CDR3: CASSHGLAGGWGYEQYF
size: NA; D: TRBD2; J: TRBJ2-1; V: TRBV5-1; DNA: TGCGCCAGCAGCCCCATCCTACTAGCGGATTCTTACAATGAGCAGTTCTTC; CDR3: CASSPILLADSYNEQFF
size: NA; D: NA; J: TRBJ2-3; V: TRBV9; DNA: TGTGCCAGCAGCGTAGGGTGGGGAGACGATACGCAGTATTTT; CDR3: CASSVGWGDDTQYF
size: few; D: NA; J: TRBJ2-7; V: TRBV19; DNA: TGTGCCAGTAGTCCGGGACGGAGGGGTTACGAGCAGTACTTC; CDR3: CASSPGRRGYEQYF
size: NA; D: NA; J: TRBJ2-3; V: TRBV28; DNA: TGTGCCAGCAGTTCCCTTTGGGGGGAGGGGGCAGATACGCAGTATTTT; CDR3: CASSSLWGEGADTQYF
size: NA; D: TRBD2; J: TRBJ2-7; V: TRBV7-8; DNA: TGTGCCAGCAGCTCACTAGCGGTCTACGAGCAGTACTTC; CDR3: CASSSLAVYEQYF
size: NA; D: NA; J: TRBJ2-3; V: TRBV7-2; DNA: TGTGCCAGCAGCGAGGGGGGGCCCTCCCCTACGCAGTATTTT; CDR3: CASSEGGPSPTQYF
size: NA; D: TRBD1; J: TRBJ2-7; V: TRBV30; DNA: TGTGCCTGGAACCGATTGGACAGGGTGGCCTACGAGCAGTACTTC; CDR3: CAWNRLDRVAYEQYF
size: NA; D: NA; J: TRBJ1-1; V: TRBV27; DNA: TGTGCCAGCAGTTTGGGAGAGAACACTGAAGCTTTCTTT; CDR3: CASSLGENTEAFF
size: NA; D: NA; J: TRBJ1-1; V: TRBV5-5; DNA: TGTGCCAGCAGCTTGTGGGACACCACTGAAGCTTTCTTT; CDR3: CASSLWDTTEAFF
size: NA; D: NA; J: TRBJ2-7; V: TRBV6-5; DNA: TGTGCCAGCAGTTACAGGGGGATGGGGTACGAGCAGTACTTC; CDR3: CASSYRGMGYEQYF
size: once; D: NA; J: TRBJ2-7; V: TRBV20-1; DNA: TGCAGTGCTAGATACAACGAGCAGTACTTC; CDR3: CSARYNEQYF
size: NA; D: NA; J: TRBJ1-2; V: TRBV5-1; DNA: TGCGCCAGCAGCTTGGACATTTCTAACTATGGCTACACCTTC; CDR3: CASSLDISNYGYTF
size: NA; D: TRBD2; J: TRBJ2-1; V: TRBV5-4; DNA: TGTGCCAGCAGCTTGGGGACTAGCGGGAGGGGGGAGCAGTTCTTC; CDR3: CASSLGTSGRGEQFF
size: NA; D: NA; J: TRBJ2-7; V: TRBV6-5; DNA: TGTGCCAGCAGTTGGGGCAGGGGAAACTACGAGCAGTACTTC; CDR3: CASSWGRGNYEQYF
size: once; D: TRBD1; J: TRBJ2-1; V: TRBV7-2; DNA: TGTGCCAGCAGCCAGGGGGCAGGGGGCGGGAATGAGCAGTTCTTC; CDR3: CASSQGAGGGNEQFF
size: NA; D: NA; J: TRBJ2-1; V: TRBV5-1; DNA: TGCGCCAGCAGCTTCAATGCGGGACGGGAAGCCTACAATGAGCAGTTCTTC; CDR3: CASSFNAGREAYNEQFF
size: NA; D: TRBD1; J: TRBJ1-1; V: TRBV6-6; DNA: TGTGCCAGCAGCCAACCGGGACAGGGTGAAGCTTTCTTT; CDR3: CASSQPGQGEAFF
size: NA; D: TRBD1; J: TRBJ1-1; V: TRBV7-8; DNA: TGTGCCAGCAGCTTAGAACCCAGGGGGGCTCGAACTGAAGCTTTCTTT; CDR3: CASSLEPRGARTEAFF
size: NA; D: TRBD1; J: TRBJ2-1; V: TRBV7-8; DNA: TGTGCCAGCAGCTTAGACCGGGACAGATTAGCCTTGGAGCAGTTCTTC; CDR3: CASSLDRDRLALEQFF
size: NA; D: NA; J: TRBJ2-1; V: TRBV6-5; DNA: TGTGCCAGCAGTTACTTCCCAGTCAGCTCCTACAATGAGCAGTTCTTC; CDR3: CASSYFPVSSYNEQFF
size: NA; D: TRBD1; J: TRBJ2-5; V: TRBV29-1; DNA: TGCAGCGTTAATCTCAGGGGGCAAGAGACCCAGTACTTC; CDR3: CSVNLRGQETQYF
size: NA; D: NA; J: TRBJ1-5; V: TRBV18; DNA: TGTGCCAGCTCACCAATAGCCGGTCAGCCCCAGCATTTT; CDR3: CASSPIAGQPQHF
size: NA; D: TRBD1; J: TRBJ1-1; V: TRBV2; DNA: TGTGCCAGCAGCCGGACAGGGGGTCAGGGCGCTGAAGCTTTCTTT; CDR3: CASSRTGGQGAEAFF
size: once; D: TRBD2; J: TRBJ2-5; V: TRBV29-1; DNA: TGCAGCGGCCTAGGACTAGTGGGGGTAGAGACCCAGTACTTC; CDR3: CSGLGLVGVETQYF
size: NA; D: TRBD1; J: TRBJ2-7; V: TRBV5-1; DNA: TGCGCCAGCAGCTTGGGGACAGGGAGCGAGCAGTACTTC; CDR3: CASSLGTGSEQYF
size: NA; D: NA; J: TRBJ2-1; V: TRBV2; DNA: TGTGCCAGCAGTGTCTTATCCGACAATGAGCAGTTCTTC; CDR3: CASSVLSDNEQFF
size: NA; D: NA; J: TRBJ1-2; V: TRBV28; DNA: TGTGCCAGCAGTCCCCACGACAGGACTTATGGCTACACCTTC; CDR3: CASSPHDRTYGYTF
size: NA; D: NA; J: TRBJ1-5; V: TRBV6-5; DNA: TGTGCCAGCAGTTTAGCAACGGCTACCCCCAATCAGCCCCAGCATTTT; CDR3: CASSLATATPNQPQHF
size: NA; D: NA; J: TRBJ1-1; V: TRBV18; DNA: TGTGCCAGCTCAATGGGGCAGCCGGCGAACACTGAAGCTTTCTTT; CDR3: CASSMGQPANTEAFF
size: once; D: NA; J: TRBJ2-3; V: TRBV9; DNA: TGTGCCAGCAGCGTAGAATGGGGGGGCACAGATACGCAGTATTTT; CDR3: CASSVEWGGTDTQYF
size: NA; D: NA; J: TRBJ1-5; V: TRBV28; DNA: TGTGCCACTACCGGCGGGGGGGGTCAGCCCCAGCATTTT; CDR3: CATTGGGGQPQHF
size: NA; D: NA; J: TRBJ2-1; V: TRBV7-2; DNA: TGTGCCAGCAACGGTGAGGGCTCCTACAATGAGCAGTTCTTC; CDR3: CASNGEGSYNEQFF
size: NA; D: NA; J: TRBJ1-3; V: TRBV7-9; DNA: TGTGCCAGTTCAAGCTCGGGCACCATATATTTT; CDR3: CASSSSGTIYF
size: NA; D: TRBD2; J: TRBJ2-3; V: TRBV19; DNA: TGTGCCAGTAGTCCCCCGGGGCGGCTAGCGGAGATATTCACAGATACGCAGTATTTT; CDR3: CASSPPGRLAEIFTDTQYF
size: NA; D: TRBD2; J: TRBJ2-1; V: TRBV19; DNA: TGTGCCAGTAGTATGGTTCTAGCGGGAGATGATGAGCAGTTCTTC; CDR3: CASSMVLAGDDEQFF
size: NA; D: NA; J: TRBJ1-5; V: TRBV5-4; DNA: TGTGCCAGCAGCGAACGGGGTGGTCAGCCCCAGCATTTT; CDR3: CASSERGGQPQHF
size: NA; D: TRBD1; J: TRBJ2-7; V: TRBV5-6; DNA: TGTGCCAGCAGCTTGGGGACAGGGGGGTCCTACGAGCAGTACTTC; CDR3: CASSLGTGGSYEQYF
size: NA; D: TRBD1; J: TRBJ2-7; V: TRBV7-9; DNA: TGTGCCAGCAGCTTTCGGGGACAGGCCGAATTCAACTACTACGAGCAGTACTTC; CDR3: CASSFRGQAEFNYYEQYF
size: NA; D: NA; J: TRBJ1-1; V: TRBV30; DNA: TGTGCCTGGAGTATAACAGGAGTCACTGAAGCTTTCTTT; CDR3: CAWSITGVTEAFF
size: NA; D: NA; J: TRBJ1-1; V: TRBV7-2; DNA: TGTGCCAGCAGCTTAGCAACGAGTGCTCTCTTT; CDR3: CASSLATSALF
size: NA; D: TRBD1; J: TRBJ2-7; V: TRBV28; DNA: TGTGCCAGCAGTGAGCCGACAGGGGAATATAACGAGCAGTACTTC; CDR3: CASSEPTGEYNEQYF